This T cell receptor beta chain was documented in a study of TIL therapy for anti-PD-1-resistant metastatic lung cancer (dated by TCRdb to about 2021). Context from the whole study: Tumors were harvested prior to any PD-1/PD-L1 blockade, after which nivolumab was administered to patients, and lymphodepletion, expanded TIL infusion and IL-2 were given to patients who progressed. A median age of about 57 years (range about 38-80) and a median tumor PD-L1 proportion score of about 5.4% were recorded among enrolled patients. The cohort was predominantly lung adenocarcinoma, with four EGFR-mutant and two ALK-rearranged tumors, and half of patients were current or former smokers. Across the cohort, whole-exome sequencing showed a median non-synonymous tumor mutation burden of less than 1.7 mutations per megabase. Tumor and peripheral blood T cell receptor beta sequencing was used to track clonotypes across tumor, expanded TIL product and serial blood samples.

CDR1 GTSNPN and CDR2 SVGIG were looked up in the germline V gene (reference sequence). Its CDR3 holds 13 amino acids, cysteine through phenylalanine. Solely the CDR3 DNA is kept, with 39 bases framed from the first base. Here is what the overall study found, with its caveats: Because the cohort was highly selected, with more treatment-naive, never-smoker and oncogene-addicted patients than is typical, generalizability is limited. The study protocol defined all tumor marker inferences as exploratory. The baseline peripheral repertoire was partially replaced by infused TIL clonotypes, which then decayed over months, and persistence showed no apparent association with response.

The immunoSEQ v3 hsTCRB kit was used to amplify TCR beta CDR3 regions from genomic DNA through bias-controlled multiplex PCR. TCR libraries were sequenced on an Illumina NextSeq 500 to about 2 million read pairs for survey level or roughly 5-6.5 million for deep level. In the authors' own workflow: Clonality was reported by immunoSEQ Analyzer software, which also assigned V, D and J genes and filtered out non-productive sequences. Repertoires of infused TIL and blood were compared using productive Simpson clonality and the Morisita overlap index of productive TRB rearrangements. For each clone in blood, the absolute clonotype count was estimated by multiplying the lymphocyte count by the CD3+ fraction and by the clone's productive frequency. TCRdb obtained this table from immuneACCESS and retained in-frame rearrangements with V and J assigned. These tables miss some clones; where compared with another copy, unresolved V genes account for less than half of the shortfall, and the remainder is unexplained. V, J and clone size were drawn from that table, and D and trimming were deduced from the DNA. For this sample there are about 60,000 clones; roughly two thirds appear just once. Clones ranked in the top ten supply around 6.6% of the sample.

This clone was observed a handful of times. Its antigen remains undetermined. One junction end does not reproduce the germline sequence, and a read error may be involved. In the paper's terms, the time point label means: pre-treatment sample, taken before nivolumab and TIL therapy. Between late 2017 and January 2020, a dual-center phase I trial enrolled adults who had stage 4 NSCLC. Samples came from a single-arm, open-label phase I trial of tumor-infiltrating lymphocyte therapy with nivolumab in advanced non-small cell lung cancer. Mononuclear cells from blood collected in EDTA tubes were isolated on a Ficoll gradient and snap-frozen as pellets, and DNA was then extracted using a Qiagen mini-prep kit.

This chain is built from TRBV30 and TRBJ1-1; tentative D gene TRBD1, with 6 bases matching. This specimen consisted of blood, obtained at baseline. This clonotype originated in a person aged 25-80 years with non-small cell lung cancer. The nucleotide sequence reads as follows: TGTGCCTGGAGGAGACAGGTGAACAGTGAAGCTTTCTTT. Its translation reads: CAWRRQVNSEAFF.